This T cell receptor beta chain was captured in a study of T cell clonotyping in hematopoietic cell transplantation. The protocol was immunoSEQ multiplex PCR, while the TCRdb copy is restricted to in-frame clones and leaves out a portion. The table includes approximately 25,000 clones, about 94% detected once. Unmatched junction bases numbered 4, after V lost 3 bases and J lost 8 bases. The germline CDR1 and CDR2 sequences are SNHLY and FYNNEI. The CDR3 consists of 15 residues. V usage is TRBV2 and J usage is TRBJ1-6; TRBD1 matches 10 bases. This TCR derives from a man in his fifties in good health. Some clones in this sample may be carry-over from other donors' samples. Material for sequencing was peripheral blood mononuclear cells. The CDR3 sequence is CASSEGQGRDSPLHF. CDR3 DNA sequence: TGTGCCAGCAGTGAGGGACAGGGGCGAGATTCACCCCTCCACTTT. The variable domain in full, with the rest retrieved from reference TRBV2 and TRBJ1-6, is EPEVTQTPSHQVTQMGQEVILRCVPISNHLYFYWYRQILGQKVEFLVSFYNNEISEKSEIFDDQFSVERPDGSNFTLKIRSTKLEDSAMYFCASSEGQGRDSPLHFGNGTRLTVT.